This T cell receptor (beta chain) was obtained from a study of blood T cell repertoires in COVID-19. Background on the study: The origin of the acute and convalescent COVID-19 samples was the United States, Italy and Spain.

The authors' processing: Cell counts per sample came from amplifying reference gene primers. Here immunoSEQ multiplex PCR was the method, and the copy in TCRdb shows in-frame clones only, minus some. The V and J calls and clone size are taken from that table; D and trimming were inferred from the DNA. Of tens of thousands of clones in the sample, around 80% were seen once. Germline assignment: CDR1 LGHNA and CDR2 YSLEER. CDR3 size: 16 residues. V lost 0 bases to trimming and J lost 4 bases, with 12 bases between them. Sequencing used peripheral blood. This sequence originates from a man in his sixties with active or convalescent COVID-19. The chain recombines TRBV4-3 with TRBJ2-2; tentatively, D is TRBD2 (6 bases). Here the CDR3 reads CASSQESGFRTGELFF. CDR3 nucleotides: TGCGCCAGCAGCCAAGAAAGCGGGTTTCGCACCGGGGAGCTGTTTTTT.